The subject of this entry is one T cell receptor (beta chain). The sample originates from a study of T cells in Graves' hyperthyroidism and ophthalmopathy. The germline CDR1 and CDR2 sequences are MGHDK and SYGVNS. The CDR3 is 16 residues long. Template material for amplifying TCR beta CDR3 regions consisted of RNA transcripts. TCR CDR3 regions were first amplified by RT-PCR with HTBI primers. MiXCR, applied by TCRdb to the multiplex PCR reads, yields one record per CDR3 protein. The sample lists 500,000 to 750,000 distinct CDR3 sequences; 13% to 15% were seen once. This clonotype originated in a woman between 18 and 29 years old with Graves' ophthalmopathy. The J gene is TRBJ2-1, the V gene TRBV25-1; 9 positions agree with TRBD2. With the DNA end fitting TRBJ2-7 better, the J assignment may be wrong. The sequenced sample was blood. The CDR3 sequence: CATMPGLADNYNEQYF. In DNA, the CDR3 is TGTGCCACCATGCCGGGACTAGCAGATAATTACAATGAGCAGTACTTC.